This is a list of T cell receptor beta chains from one sample in a study of blood T cell repertoires in COVID-19. The repertoire was sequenced with immunoSEQ multiplex PCR; TCRdb's copy has only in-frame clones and lacks some. The repertoire has more than 14,000 clones, 85% to 95% of them found once; the top ten carry 7.5% to 8.5%. Material: peripheral blood. These receptor sequences come from a human donor with active COVID-19. The donor label of this sample is uncertain. Both conserved end residues are part of each CDR3. The D gene is left open where the match is weak. Not all rows give a size; the values are once, few, many and, for expanded clones, a class.

>TRBJ2-1|once|TRBV6-5|TRBD2
CASTLTSLNEQFF
TGTGCCAGCACCTTGACTAGCCTTAATGAGCAGTTCTTC
>TRBJ2-5|-|TRBV30|-
CAWTGVETQYF
TGTGCCTGGACAGGGGTGGAGACCCAGTACTTC
>TRBJ2-2|-|TRBV24-1|TRBD1
CATSESDRYRTGELFF
TGTGCCACCAGTGAGTCGGACAGGTACAGAACCGGGGAGCTGTTTTTT
>TRBJ2-5|-|TRBV12-3/TRBV12-4|-
CASGLEETQYF
TGTGCCAGCGGCCTAGAGGAGACCCAGTACTTC
>TRBJ1-4|-|TRBV11-2|TRBD1
CASSTDRVRANEKLFF
TGTGCCAGCAGCACAGACAGGGTTCGAGCTAATGAAAAACTGTTTTTT
>TRBJ1-5|-|TRBV7-9|-
CASSLDRGGGNQPQHF
TGTGCCAGCAGCTTAGACCGCGGGGGCGGCAATCAGCCCCAGCATTTT
>TRBJ2-3|-|TRBV7-8|TRBD2
CASSEPRGLAVTTSTDTQYF
TGTGCCAGCAGCGAACCCCGGGGACTAGCGGTCACGACTAGCACAGATACGCAGTATTTT
>TRBJ1-6|-|TRBV6-5|TRBD1
CASSRDRANSPLHF
TGTGCCAGCAGTAGGGACAGGGCGAATTCACCCCTCCACTTT
>TRBJ2-7|-|TRBV6-4|TRBD1
CASSVGGAGYEQYF
TGTGCCAGCAGTGTAGGGGGCGCGGGCTACGAGCAGTACTTC
>TRBJ1-2|-|TRBV10-2|-
CASSERGGYGYTF
TGCGCCAGCAGTGAGAGGGGCGGCTATGGCTACACCTTC
>TRBJ2-5|-|TRBV11-2|TRBD2
CASSLGGIQETQYF
TGTGCCAGCAGCTTGGGGGGGATCCAAGAGACCCAGTACTTC
>TRBJ2-3|-|TRBV11-3|TRBD2
CASSQRGAGGRDTQYF
TGTGCCAGCAGCCAAAGGGGAGCGGGAGGGAGAGATACGCAGTATTTT
>TRBJ2-7|-|TRBV18|TRBD1
CASSVTGDGEQYF
TGTGCCAGCTCCGTGACAGGGGACGGCGAGCAGTACTTC
>TRBJ2-3|-|TRBV5-4|TRBD2
CASSLRAGLAGGLSDTQYF
TGTGCCAGCAGCTTACGGGCGGGACTAGCGGGAGGCCTCTCCGATACGCAGTATTTT
>TRBJ2-5|-|TRBV28|TRBD2
CASSPSGRYQETQYF
TGTGCCAGCAGTCCTAGCGGAAGGTACCAAGAGACCCAGTACTTC
>TRBJ1-6|-|TRBV7-9|-
CASSLGGDNSPLHF
TGTGCCAGCAGCCTGGGGGGAGATAATTCACCCCTCCACTTT
>TRBJ1-5|-|TRBV2|-
CASSERPGSQHF
TGTGCCAGCAGTGAAAGGCCAGGATCCCAGCATTTT
>TRBJ2-7|-|TRBV20-1|TRBD2
CSLAGTYEQYF
TGCAGTTTAGCGGGAACATACGAGCAGTACTTC
>TRBJ1-2|-|TRBV7-2|-
CASKESLARSFYGYTF
TGTGCCAGCAAAGAATCCCTGGCCCGATCTTTCTATGGCTACACCTTC
>TRBJ2-3|-|TRBV30|TRBD2
CAWSVRTSGGTDTQYF
TGTGCCTGGAGTGTAAGGACTAGCGGGGGAACAGATACGCAGTATTTT
>TRBJ2-3|-|TRBV15|-
CATSSSLDTQYF
TGTGCCACCAGCAGCTCTCTGGATACGCAGTATTTT
>TRBJ1-4|-|TRBV20-1|-
CSASVMAGLSEKLFF
TGCAGTGCTAGTGTCATGGCAGGGCTTAGTGAAAAACTGTTTTTT
>TRBJ1-1|-|TRBV7-8|TRBD1
CASSWTGETEAFF
TGTGCCAGCAGCTGGACAGGAGAGACTGAAGCTTTCTTT
>TRBJ2-2|-|TRBV19|TRBD2
CASSISSGHTGELFF
TGTGCCAGTAGTATAAGTAGCGGGCACACCGGGGAGCTGTTTTTT
>TRBJ2-3|-|TRBV19|-
CASSGDTDTQYF
TGTGCCAGTAGCGGTGACACAGATACGCAGTATTTT
>TRBJ2-1|-|TRBV27|TRBD2
CASSLFVGGARNEQFF
TGTGCCAGCAGTTTATTTGTCGGGGGGGCCCGGAATGAGCAGTTCTTC
>TRBJ2-1|-|TRBV5-3|TRBD2
CARSLGTSGSMGNEQFF
TGTGCCAGAAGCTTGGGGACTAGCGGCTCCATGGGAAATGAGCAGTTCTTC
>TRBJ1-6|-|TRBV28|-
CASSLRVLNSPLHF
TGTGCCAGCAGTTTACGGGTCTTGAATTCACCCCTCCACTTT
>TRBJ2-7|-|TRBV5-3|-
CARSSDREGYEQYF
TGTGCCAGAAGCTCGGACAGGGAGGGGTACGAGCAGTACTTC
>TRBJ2-7|-|TRBV6-5|-
CASSHTAYSYEQYF
TGTGCCAGCAGCCACACAGCTTACTCCTACGAGCAGTACTTC
>TRBJ2-5|-|TRBV30|-
CAWTEGEETQYF
TGTGCCTGGACAGAAGGAGAAGAGACCCAGTACTTC
>TRBJ2-7|-|TRBV5-1|-
CASSYLTPPPGSSGSYEQYF
TGCGCCAGCAGTTACTTAACCCCCCCTCCGGGGTCCTCCGGCTCCTACGAGCAGTACTTC
>TRBJ2-3|-|TRBV5-1|TRBD2
CASSLVASGGTDTQYF
TGCGCCAGCAGCTTGGTAGCTAGCGGGGGCACAGATACGCAGTATTTT
>TRBJ2-3|-|TRBV21-1|-
CASSRWVTPSQDTQYF
TGTGCCAGCAGCAGGTGGGTGACTCCAAGTCAGGATACGCAGTATTTT
>TRBJ2-1|once|TRBV19|-
CASSQGGGRAEQFF
TGTGCCAGTAGTCAAGGGGGGGGTCGAGCTGAGCAGTTCTTC
>TRBJ2-3|-|TRBV13|TRBD2
CASSPPWGTSGESTDTQYF
TGTGCCAGCAGCCCCCCTTGGGGGACTAGCGGGGAAAGCACAGATACGCAGTATTTT
>TRBJ2-1|-|TRBV10-2|TRBD2
CASSESSGSVSSYNEQFF
TGCGCCAGCAGTGAGTCGAGCGGGAGTGTGAGCAGCTACAATGAGCAGTTCTTC
>TRBJ2-5|-|TRBV9|-
CASSQDQETQYF
TGTGCCAGCAGCCAGGACCAAGAGACCCAGTACTTC
>TRBJ2-5|-|TRBV19|TRBD1
CATQADRLQTQYF
TGTGCCACTCAAGCGGACAGGCTACAGACCCAGTACTTC
>TRBJ1-5|-|TRBV19|-
CASRRNSGDQPQHF
TGTGCCAGTAGAAGAAACTCAGGGGATCAGCCCCAGCATTTT
>TRBJ1-5|-|TRBV19|-
CASSVGGSGNQPQHF
TGTGCCAGTAGTGTCGGCGGGTCGGGCAATCAGCCCCAGCATTTT
>TRBJ1-2|once|TRBV6-5|-
CASSPAGKLDYGYTF
TGTGCCAGCAGCCCCGCGGGGAAACTCGACTATGGCTACACCTTC
>TRBJ1-6|-|TRBV18|-
CASVGNYNSPLHF
TGTGCCAGTGTCGGGAACTATAATTCACCCCTCCACTTT
>TRBJ2-7|-|TRBV7-9|TRBD1
CASSLGGDLTGPLTYEQYF
TGTGCCAGCAGCTTAGGAGGGGACCTGACAGGGCCCCTTACCTACGAGCAGTACTTC
>TRBJ1-2|few|TRBV12-5|-
CASGPPAGTGYGYTF
TGTGCTAGTGGTCCCCCGGCAGGGACTGGCTATGGCTACACCTTC
>TRBJ1-1|-|TRBV7-8|-
CASSDRRLNTEAFF
TGTGCCAGCAGCGACAGGAGGTTGAACACTGAAGCTTTCTTT
>TRBJ1-2|few|TRBV30|-
CAWGRGYYGYTF
TGTGCCTGGGGACGGGGGTACTATGGCTACACCTTC
>TRBJ2-1|-|TRBV6-4|TRBD2
CASSVSGSRNEQFF
TGTGCCAGCAGTGTCAGCGGGAGTCGTAATGAGCAGTTCTTC